This T cell receptor (beta chain) came from a study of T cells in Graves' hyperthyroidism and ophthalmopathy. Germline V gene lookup returns CDR1 SGHTA and CDR2 FQGNSA. CDR3 length equals 13 residues. Trimming cost V 6 bases and J 3 bases, with 12 bases left between them. Study-level findings and limits: Most thyroid clonotypes that were expanded above 0.001 also turned up in blood.

This clonotype has at least ten counts. Its antigen is not known. Researchers took RNA transcripts and amplified the TCR beta CDR3 regions from them. The HTBI primer set served for first-round RT-PCR of the TCR CDR3. TCRdb independently ran MiXCR on the multiplex PCR reads; one entry per CDR3 protein. The table has 450,000 to 650,000 distinct CDR3 sequences, 17% seen once. The specimen was blood. This clonotype was obtained from a woman younger than 35 with Graves' ophthalmopathy. The rearrangement links TRBV7-2 to TRBJ2-7; D gene uncertain. The CDR3 here is CASSLETSYEQYF. For the CDR3, the DNA is TGTGCCAGCAGTTTGGAGACAAGCTACGAGCAGTACTTC.